This TCR beta chain was recovered during a study of shared clonotypes between healthy human individuals. About the research overall: CD4 naive cells filled three plates per donor, CD4 memory three, CD8 naive two and CD8 memory one. Study-level points and caveats: Clonotypes that were shared across a handful of donors made up roughly 5.2% of naive CD4 clonotypes. Deeper or shallower sequencing was expected to change how clonotypes are shared among donors.

This CDR3 spans 15 amino acids. V shed 2 bases and J 1 base; nucleotides not matched to a gene: 1. The V gene's germline CDR1 is SGHTA and CDR2 FQGNSA. Comments on this clone: Its antigen remains unknown.

This table comes from immunoSEQ multiplex PCR, and its TCRdb copy is limited to in-frame clones, with some not included. In the table there are around 2.3 million clones, 90% to 97% of which are singletons. The sequence was obtained from a man aged 18 to 30 in good health. The chain recombines TRBV7-2 with TRBJ2-3; 9 nucleotides align to TRBD2. Input material: naive CD4+ T cells sorted from blood. Noted subset: CD45RA+ positively selected. The CDR3 DNA follows: TGTGCCAGCAGCTTATCTAGCGGGGGCACAGATACGCAGTATTTT. It codes for CASSLSSGGTDTQYF.